This TCR beta chain came from a study of cytomegalovirus exposure and HLA in healthy donors. Study observations and caveats: Roughly even sequencing depth across donors was the assumption behind the presence/absence analyses.

With respect to this clone: Its antigen is currently unknown.

Germline loops: CDR1 SGHVS, CDR2 FNYEAQ. V lost 4 bases and J lost 1, with 17 bases in between. CDR3 size: 16 residues. It was with 60 Vbeta and 13 Jbeta primers that the PCR ran. TCRdb keeps only in-frame clones here, not all; method: immunoSEQ multiplex PCR. This sample has around 300,000 clones, with around 66% found just once. The TCR originated in a female donor in good health and CMV-seronegative. Sequences were obtained from PBMCs. The chain recombines TRBV7-6 with TRBJ2-7, with D maybe TRBD1 (6 bases). CDR3 bases: TGTGCCAGCAGCTCTAGGGGGAGCCCACCTTCCTACGAGCAGTACTTC. Its translation is CASSSRGSPPSYEQYF.